This paragraph covers one T cell receptor (beta chain) sequence. Its antigen is undetermined. Libraries for TCR beta were made by quantitative 5'-RACE with molecular barcodes. A single record per CDR3 protein comes from TCRdb applying MiXCR to the 5' RACE reads. The data show roughly 190,000 distinct CDR3 sequences, with roughly 13% seen just once and about 17% held by the top ten. The CDR3 spans 14 residues. Germline assignment: CDR1 DFQATT and CDR2 SNEGSKA (reference sequence). The germline V and J ends were trimmed by 0 bases and 9 bases, with 15 bases remaining between them. This record comes from a study of CD8 T cells in ankylosing spondylitis. Whole-study results and caveats: Disease-associated clones were CD8+ and fairly uncommon in peripheral blood.

The V call is TRBV20-1, the J call TRBJ2-1, with D perhaps matching TRBD1 or TRBD2 (9 bases each). Sequencing input: blood, either unsorted or a sorted T cell fraction (not recorded which). The receptor comes from a male donor with ankylosing spondylitis or in good health (not recorded which). CDR3 in DNA: TGCAGTGCTAGAGATCTAGCGGGACAGGGTGAGCAGTTCTTC. This codes for CSARDLAGQGEQFF.